These 32 T cell receptor beta chains share one sample of origin, sequenced in a study of long-term antiretroviral therapy in people with HIV. An immunoSEQ assay, version v3.0, was performed at survey level. Here immunoSEQ multiplex PCR was the method, and the copy in TCRdb shows in-frame clones only, minus some. The table has 25,000 to 30,000 clones, around 87% seen once. Here the sequenced sample was unsorted PBMCs, taken about 2.6 years after starting antiretroviral therapy. The receptors originated from a man between 35 and 55 years old with HIV.

This clone was detected only once. V gene TRBV30 combines with J gene TRBJ2-7, with D tentatively TRBD1 (5 bases). The germline gives CDR1 GTSNPN, CDR2 SVGIG (reference sequence). The ends were cut back, 0 bases at V and 5 bases at J, with 14 bases in the middle. CDR3 length equals 14 residues. The CDR3 reads CAWSVPQGFHEQYF. Written as DNA, the CDR3 is TGTGCCTGGAGTGTACCGCAGGGATTCCACGAGCAGTACTTC.

The V call is TRBV28, the J call TRBJ1-2; TRBD1 matches 9 bases. The CDR3 has 17 residues. V shed 5 bases and J 0 bases; nucleotides not matched to a gene: 10. Looked up from germline, CDR1 is MDHEN and CDR2 is SYDVKM. The CDR3 region is CASSLPGQGLTNYGYTF. For the CDR3, the DNA is TGTGCCAGCAGTCTGCCGGGACAGGGATTGACTAACTATGGCTACACCTTC.

This sequence joins TRBV9 and TRBJ1-1; tentative D call: TRBD1 (5 bases). The germline V gene encodes CDR1 SGDLS and CDR2 YYNGEE. CDR3 length: 14 residues. Between the trimmed V and J ends, which lost 0 bases and 3 bases, there was a span of 9 bases. The CDR3 bases are TGTGCCAGCAGCGTAGAAGGGGAATACACTGAAGCTTTCTTT. Translated: CASSVEGEYTEAFF. Based on the CDR3 plus reference TRBV9 and TRBJ1-1, the full variable domain is DSGVTQTPKHLITATGQRVTLRCSPRSGDLSVYWYQQSLDQGLQFLIQYYNGEERAKGNILERFSAQQFPDLHSELNLSSLELGDSALYFCASSVEGEYTEAFFGQGTRLTVV.

V is TRBV19 and J is TRBJ2-1, with 8 bases aligning to TRBD1. This CDR3 contains 16 residues. V lost 8 bases to trimming and J lost 0 bases; unmatched junction nucleotides: 9. From germline, CDR1 is LNHDA and CDR2 SQIVND (reference sequence). The CDR3, as DNA: TGTGCCAGTTACCAGGGGGCGTGGGGCTCCTACAATGAGCAGTTCTTC. Translation gives CASYQGAWGSYNEQFF.

The genes are TRBV5-1 and TRBJ1-5; D possibly corresponds to TRBD1 (6 bases). The CDR3 loop spans 13 amino acids. V was trimmed by 8 bases and J by 4 bases, leaving 13 bases between them. Germline V gives CDR1 SGHRS, CDR2 YFSETQ. The CDR3 region has the DNA TGCGCCAGTTCGCTGGGGGCTAATCAGCCCCAGCATTTT. Protein: CASSLGANQPQHF.

This rearrangement joins TRBV27 to TRBJ1-2, with D tentatively TRBD1 (5 bases). The germline gives CDR1 MNHEY, CDR2 SMNVEV (reference sequence). The CDR3 runs 13 residues. V dropped 8 bases and J dropped 8 bases, with 18 bases sitting between them. The CDR3 DNA follows: TGTGCCAGCGGAAAGAGGGGCTATGAAGGCTACACCTTC. It codes for CASGKRGYEGYTF.

This rearrangement joins TRBV7-9 to TRBJ2-6, with D maybe TRBD2 (5 bases). The length of the CDR3 is 18 residues. V was shortened by 4 bases and J by 0 bases, with 16 bases between the two germline ends. The germline gives CDR1 SEHNR, CDR2 FQNEAQ (reference sequence). CDR3 in amino acids: CASSSLPGLSSGANVLTF. The CDR3 DNA reads TGTGCCAGCAGCTCCCTACCGGGGTTAAGCTCTGGGGCCAACGTCCTGACTTTC.

The chain joins TRBV7-6 to TRBJ2-5, with unresolved D. Per the germline V gene, CDR1 is SGHVS and CDR2 is FNYEAQ. Trimming took off 0 bases at V and 1 base at J, with 0 bases between the two ends. CDR3 size: 12 residues. CDR3 amino acids: CASSLAQETQYF. The CDR3 DNA reads TGTGCCAGCAGCTTAGCCCAAGAGACCCAGTACTTC.

The chain is built from TRBV25-1 and TRBJ1-1, with 10 nucleotides matching TRBD1. Germline V CDR1 and CDR2: MGHDK, SYGVNS. With 3 bases clipped from V and 4 bases from J, the junction kept 8 bases outside the gene matches. This CDR3 contains 16 residues. The CDR3: CASSDPTGGLSTEAFF. CDR3 DNA: TGTGCCAGCAGTGACCCGACAGGGGGCCTTTCCACTGAAGCTTTCTTT.

V and J are TRBV10-2 and TRBJ1-4; D gene unclear. V lost 0 bases to trimming and J lost 0 bases, with 8 bases between them. From germline, CDR1 is WSHSY and CDR2 SAAADI. CDR3 size: 16 residues. The DNA of the CDR3 is TGCGCCAGCAGTGAGTCGATCAGGACAACTAATGAAAAACTGTTTTTT. Its protein product is CASSESIRTTNEKLFF.

The V call is TRBV11-2, the J call TRBJ2-6; the D is unclear. V was shortened by 5 bases and J by 5 bases, with 22 bases between the two germline ends. The CDR3 totals 18 residues. The germline V gene has CDR1 SGHAT and CDR2 FQNNGV. The CDR3 DNA reads as TGTGCCAGCAGCGAGGATCTAAAGCAACAAAGTCGGGCCAACGTCCTGACTTTC. This encodes CASSEDLKQQSRANVLTF.

The chain recombines TRBV28 with TRBJ2-3, with D hard to call. This CDR3 contains 16 residues. V shed 3 bases and J shed 0 bases, with 13 bases lying between them. Germline CDR1 is MDHEN and CDR2 is SYDVKM. CDR3 DNA: TGTGCCAGCAGTTTTGTATCTAAGGGAAGCACAGATACGCAGTATTTT. This encodes CASSFVSKGSTDTQYF. Variable domain in full (rest from reference TRBV28 and TRBJ2-3): DVKVTQSSRYLVKRTGEKVFLECVQDMDHENMFWYRQDPGLGLRLIYFSYDVKMKEKGDIPEGYSVSREKKERFSLILESASTNQTSMYLCASSFVSKGSTDTQYFGPGTRLTVL.

This chain joins TRBV4-3 and TRBJ1-4; D gene uncertain. CDR3 size: 14 residues. Trimming took off 1 base at V and 5 bases at J, with 8 bases between the two ends. The V gene's germline CDR1 is LGHNA and CDR2 YSLEER. As DNA, the CDR3 is TGCGCCAGCAGCCAAGGGACCGCGAATGAAAAACTGTTTTTT. It specifies CASSQGTANEKLFF.

V gene TRBV19 combines with J gene TRBJ2-2, with D perhaps matching TRBD1 or TRBD2 (5 bases each). V gave up 1 base and J gave up 7 bases, with 16 bases separating them. The CDR3 runs 16 residues. Germline CDR1 is LNHDA and CDR2 is SQIVND (reference sequence). The chain's CDR3 is CASSIGIGESVGELFF. The CDR3 DNA sequence: TGTGCCAGTAGTATAGGAATAGGGGAGTCCGTCGGGGAGCTGTTTTTT.

The chain has TRBV19 and TRBJ2-2; the D is unclear. Trimming took 1 base from V and 4 from J, leaving 10 bases between them. The germline V gene encodes CDR1 LNHDA and CDR2 SQIVND (reference sequence). The CDR3 consists of 15 residues. The CDR3 DNA reads as TGTGCCAGTAGTATAGGAGGCGCGTTCACCGGGGAGCTGTTTTTT. Its protein product is CASSIGGAFTGELFF.

V and J are TRBV29-1 and TRBJ2-7; TRBD1 is a possible D gene (6 bases). With 7 bases removed from V and 6 bases from J, the gap between germline ends came to 22 bases. Germline V lookup: CDR1 SQVTM, CDR2 ANQGSEA. The CDR3 loop spans 14 amino acids. The CDR3 sequence: CSASSGTMELEQYF. CDR3 coding DNA: TGCAGCGCGAGCTCCGGGACAATGGAACTCGAGCAGTACTTC.

This clone was recorded once. The chain employs TRBV7-9 and TRBJ2-1; D remains unclear. This CDR3 is built from 11 residues. Trimming shortened V by 3 bases and J by 9 bases, and 6 bases separated the two germline ends. The germline CDR1 and CDR2 sequences are SEHNR and FQNEAQ (reference sequence). The CDR3 DNA sequence: TGTGCCAGCAGCTTGGGCGGTGAGCAGTTCTTC. This sequence encodes CASSLGGEQFF.

V and J are TRBV5-1 and TRBJ1-1; a weak D match, TRBD1 (5 bases). Trimming shortened V by 0 bases and J by 1 base, and 16 bases separated the two germline ends. The CDR3 consists of 17 residues. Germline values: CDR1 SGHRS, CDR2 YFSETQ. CDR3 region: CASSLDSVGGSNTEAFF. CDR3 nucleotide sequence: TGCGCCAGCAGCTTGGACTCGGTGGGGGGATCGAACACTGAAGCTTTCTTT.

The chain links TRBV9 to TRBJ2-7; 11 nucleotides line up with TRBD2. V was pared by 0 bases and J by 6 bases, with 2 bases of the junction left unmatched. The CDR3 loop spans 14 amino acids. CDR1 and CDR2 (germline): SGDLS, YYNGEE. CDR3 region: CASSVETSGAEQYF. In DNA form, the CDR3 reads TGTGCCAGCAGCGTAGAGACTAGCGGGGCCGAGCAGTACTTC.

The chain employs TRBV4-2 and TRBJ1-5; D uncertain. Germline V gene sequence: CDR1 LGHNA, CDR2 YNFKEQ. V lost 3 bases, J lost 6 bases, and 9 bases lay in between. The CDR3 is made up of 13 amino acids. CDR3 in DNA: TGTGCCAGCAGCCATGCAACGGGTCAGCCCCAGCATTTT. The encoded protein is CASSHATGQPQHF.

The rearrangement joins TRBV19 to TRBJ2-5; no clear D. The germline V gene encodes CDR1 LNHDA and CDR2 SQIVND (reference sequence). Trimming took 5 bases from V and 2 from J, leaving 3 bases between them. This CDR3 region has 11 residues. DNA for the CDR3: TGTGCCAGTAGTGCGCAAGAGACCCAGTACTTC. Protein sequence: CASSAQETQYF.

The chain recombines TRBV19 with TRBJ1-2; TRBD1 is a possible D gene (6 bases). V lost 6 bases and J 4 bases, leaving 18 bases between the germline ends. CDR3 length: 15 residues. Germline CDR1 reads LNHDA; CDR2 reads SQIVND (reference sequence). The chain's CDR3 is CASRRGSQGGYGYTF. For the CDR3, the DNA is TGTGCCAGTAGAAGGGGGAGCCAGGGCGGCTATGGCTACACCTTC.

This chain connects TRBV19 to TRBJ2-3; 11 nucleotides align to TRBD1. In germline, CDR1 is LNHDA, CDR2 SQIVND (reference sequence). This CDR3 spans 18 amino acids. The V segment lost 2 bases and the J segment 6 bases; nucleotides outside the gene matches: 13. This chain's CDR3 is CASSILGSRTGGPDTQYF. The CDR3 DNA sequence: TGTGCCAGTAGTATATTAGGTTCTAGGACAGGGGGCCCCGATACGCAGTATTTT.

The chain employs TRBV28 and TRBJ1-5, with a weak D call TRBD1 (5 bases). Trimming cost V 5 bases and J 7 bases, with 15 bases left between them. The CDR3 is made up of 14 amino acids. Germline CDR1 and CDR2: MDHEN and SYDVKM. CDR3 nucleotide sequence: TGTGCCAGCAGTACCCCGGGGCTGGAGCAGCCCCAGCATTTT. The encoded protein is CASSTPGLEQPQHF.

J is TRBJ1-4 and V is TRBV7-9, with TRBD1 matching over 7 bases. The CDR3 length is 15 residues. Germline V gene lookup returns CDR1 SEHNR and CDR2 FQNEAQ (reference sequence). The J segment lost 3 bases and the V segment lost 2 bases, leaving 3 bases of the junction unmatched. DNA of the CDR3: TGTGCCAGCAGCTTAAGGGACAGCCCTAATGAAAAACTGTTTTTT. Protein sequence: CASSLRDSPNEKLFF.

The chain combines TRBV7-3 with TRBJ1-1, with D unclear. The CDR3 extends over 16 amino acids. Trimming cost V 0 bases and J 3 bases, with 14 bases left between them. The germline CDR1 and CDR2 sequences are SGHTA and FQGTGA. Here the CDR3 DNA reads TGTGCCAGCAGCTTAACCCCCTTGTCTTGGGACACTGAAGCTTTCTTT. It is translated as CASSLTPLSWDTEAFF.

The rearrangement joins TRBV28 to TRBJ1-1; weak D call: TRBD1 (6 bases). The V end was cut by 3 bases, the J end by 10 bases, with 15 bases between. This CDR3 region has 13 residues. Germline CDR1 and CDR2: MDHEN and SYDVKM. The chain's CDR3 is CASSLGTGRAAFF. The CDR3 DNA sequence: TGTGCCAGCAGTTTGGGTACAGGGCGGGCAGCTTTCTTT.

The chain has TRBV4-3 and TRBJ2-7; 7 bases match TRBD2. Germline V gives CDR1 LGHNA, CDR2 YSLEER. The J segment lost 12 bases and the V segment lost 0 bases, leaving 14 bases of the junction unmatched. The CDR3 spans 15 residues. The CDR3 sequence is CASSQDRDYSRGSYF. In DNA form, the CDR3 reads TGCGCCAGCAGCCAAGATCGGGACTATTCACGCGGTTCGTACTTC.

V and J are TRBV28 and TRBJ2-7, with D uncertain. The CDR3 has 12 amino acids. Trimming removed 6 bases from V and 8 bases from J, with 14 bases in between. Germline V CDR1 and CDR2: MDHEN, SYDVKM. CDR3 sequence: CASRLSGDKQYF. CDR3 in DNA: TGTGCCAGCAGGCTGTCAGGTGACAAGCAGTACTTC.

This clone was counted a single time. The chain carries TRBV7-9 and TRBJ2-4; no definite D call. This CDR3 is 15 amino acids long. Trimming removed 1 base at V and 8 bases at J, with 15 bases between. CDR1 and CDR2 from the germline V gene are SEHNR and FQNEAQ (reference sequence). This chain's CDR3 is CASSLEGLGFDIQYF. The CDR3 nucleotides are TGTGCCAGCAGCTTAGAAGGTCTCGGTTTTGACATTCAGTACTTC.

V gene TRBV4-2 combines with J gene TRBJ2-2; maybe TRBD1 (5 bases). The V end lost 7 bases, the J end lost 0 bases, and 15 bases lay between the germline ends. This CDR3 region has 16 residues. Germline assignment: CDR1 LGHNA and CDR2 YNFKEQ. In DNA form, the CDR3 reads TGTGCCAGCAATCAGGGCGCGACAGCGAACACCGGGGAGCTGTTTTTT. Its translation is CASNQGATANTGELFF.

The chain uses TRBV5-1 and TRBJ2-7, with 10 nucleotides matching TRBD1. The J segment lost 2 bases and the V segment lost 0 bases, leaving 2 bases of the junction unmatched. In germline, CDR1 is SGHRS, CDR2 YFSETQ. This CDR3 contains 15 residues. The CDR3: CASSLAGTGAYEQYF. The CDR3 region has the DNA TGCGCCAGCAGCTTGGCCGGGACAGGGGCCTACGAGCAGTACTTC.